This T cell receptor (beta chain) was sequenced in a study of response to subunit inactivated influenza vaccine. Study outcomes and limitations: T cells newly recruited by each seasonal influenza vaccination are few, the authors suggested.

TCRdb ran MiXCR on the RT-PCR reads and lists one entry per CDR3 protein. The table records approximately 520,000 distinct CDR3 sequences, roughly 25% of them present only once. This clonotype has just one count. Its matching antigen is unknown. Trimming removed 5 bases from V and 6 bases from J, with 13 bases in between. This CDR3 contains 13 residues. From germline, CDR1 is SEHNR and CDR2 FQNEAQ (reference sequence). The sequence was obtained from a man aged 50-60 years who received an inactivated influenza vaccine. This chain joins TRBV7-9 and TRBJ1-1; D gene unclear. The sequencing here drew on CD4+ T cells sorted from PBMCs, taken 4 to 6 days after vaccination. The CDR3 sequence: CASSVMREPEAFF. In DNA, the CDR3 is TGTGCCAGCAGCGTGATGCGGGAGCCTGAAGCTTTCTTT. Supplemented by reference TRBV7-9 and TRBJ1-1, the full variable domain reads DTGVSQNPRHKITKRGQNVTFRCDPISEHNRLYWYRQTLGQGPEFLTYFQNEAQLEKSRLLSDRFSAERPKGSFSTLEIQRTEQGDSAMYLCASSVMREPEAFFGQGTRLTVV.